This T cell receptor beta chain was captured by sequencing in a study of shared clonotypes between healthy human individuals. About the study: Per donor, three plates held CD4 naive cells, three held CD4 memory, two held CD8 naive and one held CD8 memory. Whole-study findings and limits: The generation probabilities recorded for non-shared clonotypes fell below those of clonotypes shared by all four donors. Clonotype sharing among donors likely depends on sequencing depth.

Regarding this clone: Its specificity is not known.

Naive CD8 cells were CD45RO-negative, positively selected for CCR7, excluding terminally differentiated effector memory CD45RA+ cells. The run depth of the assay was deep. Measured with immunoSEQ multiplex PCR; TCRdb has only the in-frame clones, and not every one. Here the sample spans roughly 2.1 million clones, approximately 94% being singletons. Sequencing was done on a sample of naive CD8+ T cells from PBMCs. The clonotype was recovered from a man aged 18-30 years in good health. Some clones in this sample may be carry-over from other donors' samples.

CDR3 DNA: TGTGCCAGCAGCCCTCGGACGGGAACCACCATTTATACGCAGTATTTT. The encoded protein is CASSPRTGTTIYTQYF. J is TRBJ2-3 and V is TRBV7-9, with D perhaps matching TRBD2 (5 bases). The germline V gene encodes CDR1 SEHNR and CDR2 FQNEAQ (reference sequence). V was trimmed by 5 bases and J by 7 bases, leaving 22 bases between them. This CDR3 is 16 amino acids long.